This T cell receptor beta chain was identified in a study of cytomegalovirus exposure and HLA in healthy donors. PCR employed 60 Vbeta and 13 Jbeta primers. Assay used: immunoSEQ multiplex PCR; TCRdb lists only in-frame clones, some missing. The sample shows 200,000 to 250,000 clones, 76% of them seen only once. V gave up 5 bases and J gave up 9 bases; unmatched junction bases: 8. Per the germline V gene, CDR1 is SEHNR and CDR2 is FQNEAQ (reference sequence). The CDR3 contains 13 residues. The sequencing input was PBMCs. The chain employs TRBV7-9 and TRBJ2-7; 9 bases match TRBD1. The source is a man between 18 and 29 years old in good health and CMV-seronegative. The CDR3 sequence is CASSPRDRVVQYF. The CDR3 DNA sequence: TGTGCCAGCAGCCCCCGGGACAGGGTAGTGCAGTACTTC.